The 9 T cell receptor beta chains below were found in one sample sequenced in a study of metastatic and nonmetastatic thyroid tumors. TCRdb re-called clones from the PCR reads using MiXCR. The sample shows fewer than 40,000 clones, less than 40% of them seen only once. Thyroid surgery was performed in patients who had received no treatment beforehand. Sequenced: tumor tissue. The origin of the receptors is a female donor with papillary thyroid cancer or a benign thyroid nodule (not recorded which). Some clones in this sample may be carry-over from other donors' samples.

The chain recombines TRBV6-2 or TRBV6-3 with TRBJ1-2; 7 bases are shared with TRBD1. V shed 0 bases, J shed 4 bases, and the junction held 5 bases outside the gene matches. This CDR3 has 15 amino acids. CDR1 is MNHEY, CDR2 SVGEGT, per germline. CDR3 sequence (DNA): TGTGCCAGCAGTTACTCGACAGGGAACTTCTATGGCTACACCTTC. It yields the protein CASSYSTGNFYGYTF.

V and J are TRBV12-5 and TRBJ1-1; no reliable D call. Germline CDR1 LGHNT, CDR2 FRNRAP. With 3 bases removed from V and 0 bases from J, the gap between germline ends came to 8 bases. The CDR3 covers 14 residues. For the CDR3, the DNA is TGTGCTAGTGGTTTAGATGGTCTGAACACTGAAGCTTTCTTT. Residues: CASGLDGLNTEAFF.

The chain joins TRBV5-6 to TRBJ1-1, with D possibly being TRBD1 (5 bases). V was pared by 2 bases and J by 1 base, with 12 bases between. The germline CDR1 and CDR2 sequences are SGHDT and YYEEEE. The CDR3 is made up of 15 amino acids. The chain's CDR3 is CASSLWGGPNTEAFF. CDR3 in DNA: TGTGCCAGCAGCTTATGGGGGGGACCGAACACTGAAGCTTTCTTT.

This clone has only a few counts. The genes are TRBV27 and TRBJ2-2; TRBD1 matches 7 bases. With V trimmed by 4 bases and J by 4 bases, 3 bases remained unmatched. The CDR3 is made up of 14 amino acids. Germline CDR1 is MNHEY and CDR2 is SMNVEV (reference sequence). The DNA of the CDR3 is TGTGCCAGCAGTTCGGGACAGCTCACCGGGGAGCTGTTTTTT. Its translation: CASSSGQLTGELFF.

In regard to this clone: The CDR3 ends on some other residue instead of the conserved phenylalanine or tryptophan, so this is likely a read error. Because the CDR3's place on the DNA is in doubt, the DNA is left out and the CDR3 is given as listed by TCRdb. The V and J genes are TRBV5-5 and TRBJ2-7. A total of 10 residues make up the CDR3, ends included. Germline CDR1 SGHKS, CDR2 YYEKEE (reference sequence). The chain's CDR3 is CASSFGERDL.

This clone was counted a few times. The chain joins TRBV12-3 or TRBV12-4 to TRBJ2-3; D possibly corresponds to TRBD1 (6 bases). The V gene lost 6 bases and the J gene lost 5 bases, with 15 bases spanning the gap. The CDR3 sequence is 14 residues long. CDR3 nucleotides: TGTGCCAGCAGCCTTACAGGGTACCTAGATACGCAGTATTTT. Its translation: CASSLTGYLDTQYF.

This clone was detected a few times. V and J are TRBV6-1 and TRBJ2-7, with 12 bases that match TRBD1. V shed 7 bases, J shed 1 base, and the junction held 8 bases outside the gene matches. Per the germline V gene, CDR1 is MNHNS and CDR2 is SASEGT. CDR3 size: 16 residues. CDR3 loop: CASTAGTGGDSYEQYF. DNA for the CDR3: TGTGCCAGCACCGCCGGGACAGGGGGCGATTCCTACGAGCAGTACTTC.

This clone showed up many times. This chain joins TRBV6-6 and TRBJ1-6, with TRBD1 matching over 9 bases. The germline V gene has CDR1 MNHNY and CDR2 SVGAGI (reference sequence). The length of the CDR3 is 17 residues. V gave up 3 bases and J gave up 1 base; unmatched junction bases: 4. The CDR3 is CASSYSGTGSYNSPLHF. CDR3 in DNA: TGTGCCAGCAGTTATTCCGGGACAGGGTCCTATAATTCACCCCTCCACTTT.

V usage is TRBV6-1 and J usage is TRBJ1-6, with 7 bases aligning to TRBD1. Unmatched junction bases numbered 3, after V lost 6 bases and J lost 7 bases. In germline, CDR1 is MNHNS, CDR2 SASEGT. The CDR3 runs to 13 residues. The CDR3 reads CASSGTDNSPLHF. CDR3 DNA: TGTGCCAGCAGCGGGACAGACAATTCACCCCTCCACTTT.